This record looks at one TCR beta chain sequence and its context. The target antigen is unknown. Measured with immunoSEQ multiplex PCR; TCRdb has only the in-frame clones, and not every one. This table holds around 65,000 clones, approximately 92% found once. The entry originates in a study of cytomegalovirus exposure and HLA in healthy donors. Study-level results: Reported performance of the classifier showed diagnosis of cytomegalovirus status with high specificity and sensitivity.

V was clipped by 8 bases and J by 5 bases, with 12 bases between them. Germline loops: CDR1 MDHEN, CDR2 SYDVKM. This CDR3 is 12 amino acids long. Material: PBMCs. The origin of this receptor is a man aged 18 to 30 in good health and CMV-seropositive. The chain has TRBV28 and TRBJ1-2; D is undetermined. In DNA, the CDR3 is TGTGCCAGCGGACTTCGGTCATATGGCTACACCTTC. Its translation: CASGLRSYGYTF.